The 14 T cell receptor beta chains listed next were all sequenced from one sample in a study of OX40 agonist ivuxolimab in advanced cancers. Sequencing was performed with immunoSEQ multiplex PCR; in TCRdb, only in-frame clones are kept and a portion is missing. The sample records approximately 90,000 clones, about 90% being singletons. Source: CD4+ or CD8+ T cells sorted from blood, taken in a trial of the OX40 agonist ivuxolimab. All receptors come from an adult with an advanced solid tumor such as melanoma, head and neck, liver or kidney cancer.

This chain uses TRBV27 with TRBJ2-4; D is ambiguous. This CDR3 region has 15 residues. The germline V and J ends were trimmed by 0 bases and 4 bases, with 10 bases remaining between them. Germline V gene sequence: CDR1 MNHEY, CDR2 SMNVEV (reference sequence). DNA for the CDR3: TGTGCCAGCAGTTTATCTTCCACACTTAAAAACATTCAGTACTTC. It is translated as CASSLSSTLKNIQYF.

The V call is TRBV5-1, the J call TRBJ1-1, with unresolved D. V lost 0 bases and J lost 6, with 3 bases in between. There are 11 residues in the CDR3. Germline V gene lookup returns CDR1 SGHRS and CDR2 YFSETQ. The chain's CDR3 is CASSLGSEAFF. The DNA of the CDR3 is TGCGCCAGCAGCTTGGGCTCTGAAGCTTTCTTT.

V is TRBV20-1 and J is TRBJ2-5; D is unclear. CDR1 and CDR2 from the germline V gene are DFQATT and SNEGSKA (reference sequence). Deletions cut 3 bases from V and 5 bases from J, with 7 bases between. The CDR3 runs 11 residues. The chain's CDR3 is CSASVKETQYF. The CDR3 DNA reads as TGCAGTGCTAGCGTAAAGGAGACCCAGTACTTC.

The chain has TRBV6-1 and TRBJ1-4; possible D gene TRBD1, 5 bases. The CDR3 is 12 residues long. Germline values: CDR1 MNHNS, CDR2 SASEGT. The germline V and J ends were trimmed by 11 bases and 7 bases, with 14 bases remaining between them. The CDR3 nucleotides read TGTGCCGTCGGGACGAGGGGTGAAAAACTGTTTTTT. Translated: CAVGTRGEKLFF.

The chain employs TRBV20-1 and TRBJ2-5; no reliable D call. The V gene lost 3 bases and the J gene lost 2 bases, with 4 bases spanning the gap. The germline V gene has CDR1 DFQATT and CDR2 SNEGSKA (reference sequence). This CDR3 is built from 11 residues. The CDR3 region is CSASMQETQYF. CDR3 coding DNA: TGCAGTGCTAGCATGCAAGAGACCCAGTACTTC.

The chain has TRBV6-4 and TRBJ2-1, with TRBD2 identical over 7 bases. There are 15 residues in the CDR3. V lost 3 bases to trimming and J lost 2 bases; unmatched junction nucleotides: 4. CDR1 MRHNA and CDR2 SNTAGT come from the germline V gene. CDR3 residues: CASSETSVTYNEQFF. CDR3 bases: TGTGCCAGCAGTGAAACTAGCGTTACCTACAATGAGCAGTTCTTC.

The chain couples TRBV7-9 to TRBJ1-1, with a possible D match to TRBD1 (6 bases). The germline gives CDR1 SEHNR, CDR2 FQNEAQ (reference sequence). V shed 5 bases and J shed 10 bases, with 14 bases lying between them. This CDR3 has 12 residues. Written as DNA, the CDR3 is TGTGCCAGCAGCAGCGGACCGACAGGAGCTTTCTTT. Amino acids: CASSSGPTGAFF. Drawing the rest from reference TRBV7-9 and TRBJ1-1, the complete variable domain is DTGVSQNPRHKITKRGQNVTFRCDPISEHNRLYWYRQTLGQGPEFLTYFQNEAQLEKSRLLSDRFSAERPKGSFSTLEIQRTEQGDSAMYLCASSSGPTGAFFGQGTRLTVV.

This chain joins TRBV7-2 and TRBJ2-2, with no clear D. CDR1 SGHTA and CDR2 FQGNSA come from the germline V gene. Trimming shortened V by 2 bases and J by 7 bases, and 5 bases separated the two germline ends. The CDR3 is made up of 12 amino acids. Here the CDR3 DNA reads TGTGCCAGCAGCTTATGGGGCGGGGAGCTGTTTTTT. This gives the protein CASSLWGGELFF.

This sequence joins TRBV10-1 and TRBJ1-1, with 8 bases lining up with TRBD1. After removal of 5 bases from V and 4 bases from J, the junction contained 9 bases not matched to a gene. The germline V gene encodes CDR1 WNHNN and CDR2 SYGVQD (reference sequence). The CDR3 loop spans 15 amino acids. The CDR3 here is CASSTGDRGTTEAFF. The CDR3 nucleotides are TGCGCCAGCAGTACCGGCGACAGGGGTACCACTGAAGCTTTCTTT.

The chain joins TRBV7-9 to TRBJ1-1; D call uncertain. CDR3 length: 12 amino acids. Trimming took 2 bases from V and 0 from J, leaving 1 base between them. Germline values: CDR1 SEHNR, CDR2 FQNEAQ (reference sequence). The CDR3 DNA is TGTGCCAGCAGCTTACTGAACACTGAAGCTTTCTTT. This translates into CASSLLNTEAFF.

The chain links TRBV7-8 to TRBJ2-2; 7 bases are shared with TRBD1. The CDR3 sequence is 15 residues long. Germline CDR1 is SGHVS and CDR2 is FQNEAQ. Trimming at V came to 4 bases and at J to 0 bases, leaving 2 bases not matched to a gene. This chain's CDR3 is CASSSDRANTGELFF. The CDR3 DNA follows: TGTGCCAGCAGCTCAGACAGGGCGAACACCGGGGAGCTGTTTTTT.

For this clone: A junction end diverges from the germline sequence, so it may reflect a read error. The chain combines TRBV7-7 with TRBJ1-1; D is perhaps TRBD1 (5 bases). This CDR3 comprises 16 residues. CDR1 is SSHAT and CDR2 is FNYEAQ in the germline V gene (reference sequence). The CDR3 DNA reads TGTGCTAGCAGCTTAGAAATTGGACACCTGAACACTGAAGCTTTCTTT. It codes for CASSLEIGHLNTEAFF.

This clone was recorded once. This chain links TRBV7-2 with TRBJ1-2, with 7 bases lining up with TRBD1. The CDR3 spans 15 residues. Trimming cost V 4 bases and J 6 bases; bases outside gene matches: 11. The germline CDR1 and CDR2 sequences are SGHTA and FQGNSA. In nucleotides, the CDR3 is TGTGCCAGCAGCTCCCTCAGGGGGACTATCGATGGCTACACCTTC. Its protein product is CASSSLRGTIDGYTF. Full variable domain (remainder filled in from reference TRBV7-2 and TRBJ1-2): GAGVSQSPSNKVTEKGKDVELRCDPISGHTALYWYRQSLGQGLEFLIYFQGNSAPDKSGLPSDRFSAERTGGSVSTLTIQRTQQEDSAVYLCASSSLRGTIDGYTFGSGTRLTVV.

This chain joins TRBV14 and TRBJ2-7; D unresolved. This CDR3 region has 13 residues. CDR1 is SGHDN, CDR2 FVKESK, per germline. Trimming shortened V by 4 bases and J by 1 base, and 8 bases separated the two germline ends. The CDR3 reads CASSPIGSYEQYF. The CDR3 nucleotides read TGTGCCAGCAGCCCCATCGGATCCTACGAGCAGTACTTC.